This TCR beta chain is from a study of response to subunit inactivated influenza vaccine. The germline gives CDR1 SGHDT, CDR2 YYEEEE. The CDR3 covers 15 residues. With 0 bases clipped from V and 4 bases from J, the junction kept 3 bases outside the gene matches. Study outcomes and limitations: The authors put forward the suggestion that each seasonal influenza vaccination may bring in only a limited number of new T cells.

TCRdb re-analysed the RT-PCR reads in MiXCR, keeping a single row per CDR3 protein. The table lists roughly 460,000 distinct CDR3 sequences, 9.5% to 12% of them singletons. This clonotype was recorded at least ten times. Its antigen is currently unknown. This clonotype was sampled from a man aged 50 to 59 who received an inactivated influenza vaccine. V is TRBV5-6 and J is TRBJ2-2, with 7 bases matching TRBD1. Source: PBMCs from blood, taken about 40 days after vaccination. In DNA form, the CDR3 reads TGTGCCAGCAGCTTGGTGGCAGGGGGCACCGGGGAGCTGTTTTTT. It specifies CASSLVAGGTGELFF.